The table lists the clone carrying this T cell receptor (beta chain) with a few counts. The DNA is omitted, as the CDR3 cannot be located on it reliably, and the CDR3 follows TCRdb's listing. RNA transcripts provided the source from which TCR beta CDR3 regions were amplified. TCR CDR3 underwent first-round RT-PCR with the HTBI primer set. TCRdb reanalysed the multiplex PCR reads using MiXCR and keeps one entry per CDR3 protein. The sample comprises over 250,000 distinct CDR3 sequences, under 30% of which are singletons, and more than 25% rests with the top ten. The sample belongs to a study of T cells in Graves' hyperthyroidism and ophthalmopathy. Study-wide background: The initial diagnosis was the point when peripheral blood was collected, ahead of any treatment.

Initially, at the first diagnosis of hyperthyroidism and before any ophthalmopathy symptoms, blood was sampled. The CDR3 numbers 14 amino acids, ends counted. Germline V CDR1 and CDR2: MDHEN, SYDVKM. The chain carries TRBV28 and TRBJ2-5; TRBD1 was called by the table and not checked on the DNA. This sequence was found in a man in his forties with Graves' hyperthyroidism that later progressed to Graves' ophthalmopathy. Material: blood. CDR3 loop: CASTSGGFQETQYF.